The text below deals with one TCR beta chain. The entry originates in a study of blood T cell repertoires in COVID-19. The overall study: From the United States, Italy and Spain came samples of acute and convalescent COVID-19. From T cells, B-cell-depleted T cells, or PBMCs came the material, which was cDNA or gDNA.

Methods used by the authors: Counts of nucleated cells, estimated from reference gene primer amplification, were obtained. Clones were read by immunoSEQ multiplex PCR, and TCRdb kept only the in-frame ones, dropping some. V and J calls and clone size are those listed in that table; D and trimming were worked out from the DNA. In the table there are fewer than 80,000 clones, about 74% of which are singletons. The V and J ends lost 4 bases and 1 base, in that order; junction bases with no gene match: 4. The CDR3 has 15 residues. The germline V gene has CDR1 MDHEN and CDR2 SYDVKM. The genes are TRBV28 and TRBJ1-2; 9 positions match TRBD1. This sequence was found in a woman aged 80 or over with acute or convalescent COVID-19. Material: peripheral blood. In nucleotides, the CDR3 is TGTGCCAGCAGTTCACAGGGGGCGGGTAACTATGGCTACACCTTC. Amino acid sequence: CASSSQGAGNYGYTF.